This record concerns one TCR beta chain sequence. As yet, its antigen is unknown. Germline CDR1 is SGHVS and CDR2 is FQNEAQ. The junction had 4 bases not matched to a gene; V was cut back by 1 base and J by 4 bases. The CDR3 totals 15 residues. This specimen comes from a study of shared clonotypes between healthy human individuals. The study's findings and limits: At large depth, rarefaction still showed sorted-subset sequencing to be incomplete.

The repertoire was sequenced with immunoSEQ multiplex PCR; TCRdb's copy has only in-frame clones and lacks some. The sample lists 180,000 or so clones; roughly 93% were seen once. The sequence came from a woman in her 30s in good health. The V gene is TRBV7-8, the J gene TRBJ2-5, with 9 nucleotides matching TRBD2. Material for sequencing was naive CD4+ T cells sorted from blood. As to subset: CD45RA+ positively selected. This CDR3 reads CASSLVAGGPETQYF. The CDR3 region has the DNA TGTGCCAGCAGCTTAGTTGCGGGAGGGCCAGAGACCCAGTACTTC. Based on the CDR3 plus reference TRBV7-8 and TRBJ2-5, the full variable domain is GAGVSQSPRYKVAKRGQDVALRCDPISGHVSLFWYQQALGQGPEFLTYFQNEAQLDKSGLPSDRFFAERPEGSVSTLKIQRTQQEDSAVYLCASSLVAGGPETQYFGPGTRLLVL.